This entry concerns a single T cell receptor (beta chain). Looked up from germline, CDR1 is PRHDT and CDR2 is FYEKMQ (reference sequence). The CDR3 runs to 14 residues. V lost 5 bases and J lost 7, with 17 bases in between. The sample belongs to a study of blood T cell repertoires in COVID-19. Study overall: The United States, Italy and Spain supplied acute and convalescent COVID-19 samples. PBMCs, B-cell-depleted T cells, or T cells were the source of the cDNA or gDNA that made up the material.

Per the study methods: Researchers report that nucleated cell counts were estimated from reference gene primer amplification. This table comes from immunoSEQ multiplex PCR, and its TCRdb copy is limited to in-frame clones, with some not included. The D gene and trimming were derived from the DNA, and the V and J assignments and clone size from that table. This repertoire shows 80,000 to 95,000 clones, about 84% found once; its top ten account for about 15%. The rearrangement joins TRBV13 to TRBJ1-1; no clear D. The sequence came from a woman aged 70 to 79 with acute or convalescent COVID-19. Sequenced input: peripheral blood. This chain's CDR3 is CASSQQAFFGEAFF. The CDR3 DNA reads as TGTGCCAGCAGCCAGCAGGCCTTTTTTGGTGAAGCTTTCTTT.